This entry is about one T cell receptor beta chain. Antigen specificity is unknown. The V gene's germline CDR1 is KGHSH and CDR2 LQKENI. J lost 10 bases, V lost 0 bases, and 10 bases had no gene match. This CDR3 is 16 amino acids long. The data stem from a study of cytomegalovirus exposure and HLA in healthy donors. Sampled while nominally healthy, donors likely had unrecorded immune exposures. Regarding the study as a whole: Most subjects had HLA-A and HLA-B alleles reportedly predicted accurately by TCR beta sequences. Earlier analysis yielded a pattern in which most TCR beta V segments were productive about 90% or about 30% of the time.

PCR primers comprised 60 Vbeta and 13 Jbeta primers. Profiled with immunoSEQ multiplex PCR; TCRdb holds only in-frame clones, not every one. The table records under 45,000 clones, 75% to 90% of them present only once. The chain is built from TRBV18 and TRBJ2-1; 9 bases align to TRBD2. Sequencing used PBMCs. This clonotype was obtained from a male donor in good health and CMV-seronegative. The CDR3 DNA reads TGTGCCAGCTCACCACCCCGACTAGCGGATCGCACGGAGCAGTTCTTC. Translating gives CASSPPRLADRTEQFF.